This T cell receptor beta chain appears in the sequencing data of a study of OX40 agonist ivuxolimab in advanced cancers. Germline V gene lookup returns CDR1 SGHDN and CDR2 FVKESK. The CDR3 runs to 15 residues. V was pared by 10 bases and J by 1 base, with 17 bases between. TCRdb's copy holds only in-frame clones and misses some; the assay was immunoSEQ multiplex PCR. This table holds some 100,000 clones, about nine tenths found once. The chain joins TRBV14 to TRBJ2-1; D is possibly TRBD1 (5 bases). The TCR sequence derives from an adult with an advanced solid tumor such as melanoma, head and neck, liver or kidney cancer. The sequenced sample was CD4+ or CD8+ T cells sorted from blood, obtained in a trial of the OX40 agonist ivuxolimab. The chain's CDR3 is CATAPAGRSYNEQFF. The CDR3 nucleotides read TGTGCCACCGCGCCGGCAGGGCGTTCCTACAATGAGCAGTTCTTC.